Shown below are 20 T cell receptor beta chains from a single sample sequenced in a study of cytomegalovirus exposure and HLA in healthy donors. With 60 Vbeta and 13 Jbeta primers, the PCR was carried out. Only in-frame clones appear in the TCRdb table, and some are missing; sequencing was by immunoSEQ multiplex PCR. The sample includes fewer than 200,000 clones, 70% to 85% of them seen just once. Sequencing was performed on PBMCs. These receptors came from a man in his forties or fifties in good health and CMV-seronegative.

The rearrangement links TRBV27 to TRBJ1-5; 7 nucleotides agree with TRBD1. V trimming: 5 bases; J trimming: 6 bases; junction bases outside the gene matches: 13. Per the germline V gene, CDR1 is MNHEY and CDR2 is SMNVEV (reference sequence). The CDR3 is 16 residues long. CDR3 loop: CASSPMRRGVGQPQHF. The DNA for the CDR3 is TGTGCCAGCAGTCCTATGCGCAGGGGGGTTGGTCAGCCCCAGCATTTT.

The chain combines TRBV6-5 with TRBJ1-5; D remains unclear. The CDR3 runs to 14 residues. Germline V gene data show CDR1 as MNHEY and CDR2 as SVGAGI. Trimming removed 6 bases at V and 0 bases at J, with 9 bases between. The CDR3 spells CASSPTYSNQPQHF. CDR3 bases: TGTGCCAGCAGCCCGACTTATAGCAATCAGCCCCAGCATTTT.

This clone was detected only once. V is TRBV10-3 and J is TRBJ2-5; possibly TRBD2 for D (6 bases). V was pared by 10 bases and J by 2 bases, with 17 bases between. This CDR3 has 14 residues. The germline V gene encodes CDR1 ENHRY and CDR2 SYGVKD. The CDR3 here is CATGDGMVQETQYF. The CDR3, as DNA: TGTGCCACGGGGGATGGGATGGTACAAGAGACCCAGTACTTC.

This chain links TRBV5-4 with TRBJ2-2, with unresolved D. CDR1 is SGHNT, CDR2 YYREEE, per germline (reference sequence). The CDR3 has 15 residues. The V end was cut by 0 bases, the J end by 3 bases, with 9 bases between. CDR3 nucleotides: TGTGCCAGCAGCTTGGGACATCCGGACACCGGGGAGCTGTTTTTT. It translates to CASSLGHPDTGELFF.

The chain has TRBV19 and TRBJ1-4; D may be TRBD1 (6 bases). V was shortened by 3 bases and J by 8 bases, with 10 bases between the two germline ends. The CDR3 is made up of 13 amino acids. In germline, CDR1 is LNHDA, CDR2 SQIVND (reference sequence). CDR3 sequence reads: CASSMTQGEKLFF. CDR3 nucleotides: TGTGCCAGTAGTATGACACAGGGAGAAAAACTGTTTTTT. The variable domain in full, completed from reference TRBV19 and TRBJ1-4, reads DGGITQSPKYLFRKEGQNVTLSCEQNLNHDAMYWYRQDPGQGLRLIYYSQIVNDFQKGDIAEGYSVSREKKESFPLTVTSAQKNPTAFYLCASSMTQGEKLFFGSGTQLSVL.

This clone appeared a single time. The DNA of the CDR3 is TGTGCCAGCGGGGCGGGACTCAGGGCGCAGTATTTT. It codes for CASGAGLRAQYF. The rearrangement joins TRBV6-6 to TRBJ2-3; D possibly corresponds to TRBD2 (6 bases). CDR3 size: 12 residues. CDR1 is MNHNY, CDR2 SVGAGI, per germline (reference sequence). Trimming stripped 8 bases from V and 10 bases from J, with 16 bases between.

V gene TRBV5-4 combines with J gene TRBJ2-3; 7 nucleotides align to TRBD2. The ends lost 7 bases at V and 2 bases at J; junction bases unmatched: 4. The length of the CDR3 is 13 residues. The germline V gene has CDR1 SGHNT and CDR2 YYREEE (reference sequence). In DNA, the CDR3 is TGTGCCAGCGGGCGGGGGATCACAGATACGCAGTATTTT. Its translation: CASGRGITDTQYF.

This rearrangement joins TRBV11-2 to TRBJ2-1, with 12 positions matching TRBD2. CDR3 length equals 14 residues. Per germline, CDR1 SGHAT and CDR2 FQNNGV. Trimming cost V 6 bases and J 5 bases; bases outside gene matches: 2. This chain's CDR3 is CASSRLAGDNEQFF. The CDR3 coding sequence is TGTGCCAGCAGTCGACTAGCGGGAGACAATGAGCAGTTCTTC.

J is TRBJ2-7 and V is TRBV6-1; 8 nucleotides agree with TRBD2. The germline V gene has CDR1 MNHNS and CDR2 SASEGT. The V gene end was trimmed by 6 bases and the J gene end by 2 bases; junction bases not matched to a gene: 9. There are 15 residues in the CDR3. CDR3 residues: CASRPYSGGTYEQYF. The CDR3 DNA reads TGTGCCAGCAGGCCCTACTCGGGGGGGACCTACGAGCAGTACTTC.

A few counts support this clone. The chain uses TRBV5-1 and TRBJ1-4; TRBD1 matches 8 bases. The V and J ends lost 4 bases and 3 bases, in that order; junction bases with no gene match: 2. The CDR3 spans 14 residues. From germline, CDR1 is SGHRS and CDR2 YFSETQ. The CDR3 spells CASSQQGANEKLFF. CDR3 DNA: TGCGCCAGCAGCCAACAGGGGGCTAATGAAAAACTGTTTTTT. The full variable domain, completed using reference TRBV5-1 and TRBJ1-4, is KAGVTQTPRYLIKTRGQQVTLSCSPISGHRSVSWYQQTPGQGLQFLFEYFSETQRNKGNFPGRFSGRQFSNSRSEMNVSTLELGDSALYLCASSQQGANEKLFFGSGTQLSVL.

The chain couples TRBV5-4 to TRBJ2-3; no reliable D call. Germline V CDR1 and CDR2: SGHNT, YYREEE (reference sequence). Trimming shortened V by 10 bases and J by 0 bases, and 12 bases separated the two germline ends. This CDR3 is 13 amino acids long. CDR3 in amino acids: CAVKRLSTDTQYF. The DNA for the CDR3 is TGTGCCGTCAAGAGGCTTAGCACAGATACGCAGTATTTT. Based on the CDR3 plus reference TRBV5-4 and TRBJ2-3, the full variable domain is ETGVTQSPTHLIKTRGQQVTLRCSSQSGHNTVSWYQQALGQGPQFIFQYYREEENGRGNFPPRFSGLQFPNYSSELNVNALELDDSALYLCAVKRLSTDTQYFGPGTRLTVL.

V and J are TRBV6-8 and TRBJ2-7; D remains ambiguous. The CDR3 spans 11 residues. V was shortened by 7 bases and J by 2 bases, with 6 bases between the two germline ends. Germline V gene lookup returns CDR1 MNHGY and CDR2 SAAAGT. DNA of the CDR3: TGTGCCAGCAACAGAACCTACGAGCAGTACTTC. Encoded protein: CASNRTYEQYF.

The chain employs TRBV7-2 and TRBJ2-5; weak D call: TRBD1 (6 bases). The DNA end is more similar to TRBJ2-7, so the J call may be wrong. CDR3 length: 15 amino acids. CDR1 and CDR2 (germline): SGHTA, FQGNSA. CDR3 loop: CASSLITGSNNEQYF. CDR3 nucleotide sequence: TGTGCCAGCAGCTTAATAACAGGGAGTAACAACGAGCAGTACTTC.

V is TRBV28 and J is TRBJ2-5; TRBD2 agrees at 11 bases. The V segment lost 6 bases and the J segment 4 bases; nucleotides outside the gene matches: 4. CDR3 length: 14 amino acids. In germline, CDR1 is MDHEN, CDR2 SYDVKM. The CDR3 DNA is TGTGCCAGCAGGCCGGGACTAGCGGCAGAGACCCAGTACTTC. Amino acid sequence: CASRPGLAAETQYF. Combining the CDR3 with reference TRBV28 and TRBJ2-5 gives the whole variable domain DVKVTQSSRYLVKRTGEKVFLECVQDMDHENMFWYRQDPGLGLRLIYFSYDVKMKEKGDIPEGYSVSREKKERFSLILESASTNQTSMYLCASRPGLAAETQYFGPGTRLLVL.

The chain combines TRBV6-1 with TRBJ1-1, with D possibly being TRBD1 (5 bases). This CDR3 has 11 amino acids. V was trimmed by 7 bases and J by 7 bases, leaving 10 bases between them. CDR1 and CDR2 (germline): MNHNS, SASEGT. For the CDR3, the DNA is TGTGCCAGCACCCAGGGAATTGAAGCTTTCTTT. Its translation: CASTQGIEAFF.

CDR3 in DNA: TGTGCCAGCAGCTTATTCCCGGGACTAGATTTCGATGAGCAGTTCTTC. This codes for CASSLFPGLDFDEQFF. V gene TRBV13 combines with J gene TRBJ2-1, with 8 bases fitting TRBD2. The germline CDR1 and CDR2 sequences are PRHDT and FYEKMQ (reference sequence). V shed 2 bases and J 8 bases; nucleotides not matched to a gene: 11. The CDR3 is made up of 16 amino acids.

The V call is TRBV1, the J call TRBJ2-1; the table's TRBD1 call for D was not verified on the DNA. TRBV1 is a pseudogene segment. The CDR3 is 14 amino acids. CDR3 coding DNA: TGCACCAGCAGCATTTTGACAACCTACAATGAGCAGTTCTTC. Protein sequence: CTSSILTTYNEQFF.

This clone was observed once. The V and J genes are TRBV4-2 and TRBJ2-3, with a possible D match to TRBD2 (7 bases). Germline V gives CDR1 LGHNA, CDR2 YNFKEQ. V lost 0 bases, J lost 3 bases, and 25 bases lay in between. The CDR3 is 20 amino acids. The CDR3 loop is CASSQDVGAPGSGKTDTQYF. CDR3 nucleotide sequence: TGTGCCAGCAGCCAAGATGTGGGGGCTCCTGGGAGCGGGAAGACAGATACGCAGTATTTT.

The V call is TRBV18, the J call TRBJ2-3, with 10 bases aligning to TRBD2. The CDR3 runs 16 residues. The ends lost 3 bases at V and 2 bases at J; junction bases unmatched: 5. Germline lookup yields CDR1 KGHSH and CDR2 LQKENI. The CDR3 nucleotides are TGTGCCAGCTCACCTTTACTAGCGGGGTACACAGATACGCAGTATTTT. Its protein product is CASSPLLAGYTDTQYF.

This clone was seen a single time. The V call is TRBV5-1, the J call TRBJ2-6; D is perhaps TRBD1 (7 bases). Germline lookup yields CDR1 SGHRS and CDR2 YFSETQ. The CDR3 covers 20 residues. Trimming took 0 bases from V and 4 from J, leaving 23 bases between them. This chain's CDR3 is CASSLAGGGSLVSGANVLTF. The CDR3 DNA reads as TGCGCCAGCAGCTTGGCAGGGGGAGGTTCCTTAGTTTCCGGGGCCAACGTCCTGACTTTC.